Listed here are 7 T cell receptor beta chains from one sample, sequenced in a study of beta chain features in type 1 diabetes. The isolated RNA, all of it, was reverse transcribed, so expressed TCRB transcripts were what got sequenced. The table came from immunoSEQ multiplex PCR; TCRdb's copy has only in-frame clones and leaves some out. The sample shows about 400,000 clones, around an eighth of them seen only once. Sequencing used naive CD4+ T cells from blood. The origin of the receptors is a man between 18 and 29 years old in good health.

The V call is TRBV7-2, the J call TRBJ2-1, with 9 bases identical to TRBD2. CDR1 is SGHTA and CDR2 is FQGNSA in the germline V gene. The V gene end was trimmed by 5 bases and the J gene end by 4 bases; junction bases not matched to a gene: 15. This CDR3 is built from 18 residues. The CDR3 loop reads CASSPQPTSSGSYNEQFF. CDR3 nucleotide sequence: TGTGCCAGCAGCCCCCAACCGACTAGTAGCGGGAGTTACAATGAGCAGTTCTTC.

This clone was seen a handful of times. This chain connects TRBV6-6 to TRBJ1-2, with D possibly being TRBD1 (5 bases). Germline CDR1 and CDR2: MNHNY and SVGAGI (reference sequence). Trimming removed 7 bases from V and 10 bases from J, with 22 bases in between. This CDR3 is 14 amino acids long. CDR3 DNA: TGTGCCAGCACCCAAATGGGGGGGTTGAGTGCCTACACCTTC. It encodes CASTQMGGLSAYTF.

The chain has TRBV6-1 and TRBJ1-3; TRBD1 matches 7 bases. The CDR3 sequence is 14 residues long. The germline V gene encodes CDR1 MNHNS and CDR2 SASEGT. Losses at the gene ends were 8 bases for V and 4 bases for J; bases not matched to a gene: 8. CDR3 in DNA: TGTGCCAGCCTCGGGACAGTGGGAGGAAACACCATATATTTT. Protein: CASLGTVGGNTIYF.

About this clone itself: This specimen includes other DNA sequences encoding the same CDR3. This sequence joins TRBV7-2 and TRBJ1-5; D remains unclear. The germline CDR1 and CDR2 sequences are SGHTA and FQGNSA. Trimming removed 2 bases at V and 7 bases at J, with 6 bases between. The CDR3 covers 12 residues. The CDR3 loop reads CASSLFGQPQHF. CDR3 coding DNA: TGTGCCAGCAGCTTATTCGGGCAGCCCCAGCATTTT.

V gene TRBV30 combines with J gene TRBJ1-2; D is uncertain. The V end lost 2 bases, the J end lost 3 bases, and 7 bases lay between the germline ends. Germline V lookup: CDR1 GTSNPN, CDR2 SVGIG (reference sequence). This CDR3 has 12 residues. CDR3 in DNA: TGTGCCTGGAGTAACACAGACTATGGCTACACCTTC. Its translation: CAWSNTDYGYTF.

A few counts support this clone. The chain is built from TRBV6-4 and TRBJ1-1; D remains ambiguous. Germline CDR1 is MRHNA and CDR2 is SNTAGT. The CDR3 loop spans 14 amino acids. Trimming removed 5 bases at V and 0 bases at J, with 10 bases between. The CDR3 DNA follows: TGTGCCAGCAGTACCAGGATTATGAACACTGAAGCTTTCTTT. Translated: CASSTRIMNTEAFF.

There are a few counts of this clone. The rearrangement links TRBV4-3 to TRBJ2-5; 9 bases agree with TRBD1. With 2 bases clipped from V and 4 bases from J, the junction kept 11 bases outside the gene matches. Germline lookup yields CDR1 LGHNA and CDR2 YSLEER. This CDR3 has 17 amino acids. CDR3: CASSQHSGTGMRETQYF. CDR3 DNA sequence: TGCGCCAGCAGCCAACACTCCGGGACAGGGATGCGAGAGACCCAGTACTTC.